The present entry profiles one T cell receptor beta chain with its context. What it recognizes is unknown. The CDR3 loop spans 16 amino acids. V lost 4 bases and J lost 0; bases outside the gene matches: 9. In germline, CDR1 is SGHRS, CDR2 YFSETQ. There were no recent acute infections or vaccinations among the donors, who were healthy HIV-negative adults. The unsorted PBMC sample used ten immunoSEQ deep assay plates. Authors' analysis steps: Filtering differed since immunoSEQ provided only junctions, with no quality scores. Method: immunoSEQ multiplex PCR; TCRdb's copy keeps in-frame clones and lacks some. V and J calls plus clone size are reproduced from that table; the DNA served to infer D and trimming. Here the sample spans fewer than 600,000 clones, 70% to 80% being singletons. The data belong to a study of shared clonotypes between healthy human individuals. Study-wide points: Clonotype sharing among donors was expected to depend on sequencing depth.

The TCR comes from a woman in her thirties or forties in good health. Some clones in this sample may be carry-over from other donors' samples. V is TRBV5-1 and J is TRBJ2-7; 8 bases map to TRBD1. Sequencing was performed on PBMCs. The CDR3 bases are TGCGCCAGCAGCCCGGAACCGGGACAGGCCTCCTACGAGCAGTACTTC. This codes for CASSPEPGQASYEQYF.